Each of the 10 T cell receptor beta chains below was sequenced from the same sample in a study of neurological immune-mediated disorders. From the 5' RACE reads, TCRdb called clonotypes with MiXCR, one entry per CDR3 protein. The sample contains about 21,000 distinct CDR3 sequences, roughly 7.5% of which appear only once. Sequenced: CD8+ T cells from blood. These receptors were taken from a woman in her twenties or thirties with HTLV-1-associated myelopathy (HAM/TSP).

This clonotype is labeled medium-sized (0.01 to 0.1%). The rearrangement joins TRBV20-1 to TRBJ1-1, with D maybe TRBD1 (6 bases). Between the trimmed V and J ends, which lost 3 bases and 7 bases, there was a span of 12 bases. The CDR3 totals 12 residues. Per the germline V gene, CDR1 is DFQATT and CDR2 is SNEGSKA (reference sequence). The CDR3 sequence is CSASAGQLEAFF. CDR3 bases: TGCAGTGCTAGCGCCGGACAGCTTGAAGCTTTCTTT.

This clonotype was counted many times. This chain links TRBV9 with TRBJ2-3, with D possibly matching TRBD2 (6 bases). V was cut by 3 bases and J by 8 bases, with 28 bases left in between. The V gene's germline CDR1 is SGDLS and CDR2 YYNGEE. The CDR3 is 18 residues long. Here the CDR3 DNA reads TGTGCCAGCAGCGCACAACCCACCGGTCAGGGTGCGGAGGGTACGCAGTATTTT. This gives the protein CASSAQPTGQGAEGTQYF.

This clonotype was recorded many times. V and J are TRBV10-2 and TRBJ2-3, with TRBD2 matching 13 bases. The CDR3 is made up of 18 amino acids. Germline CDR1 is WSHSY and CDR2 is SAAADI. With 6 bases clipped from V and 1 base from J, the junction kept 10 bases outside the gene matches. CDR3 region: CASSLSTSGGAGTDTQYF. The CDR3 DNA follows: TGCGCCAGCAGCCTGTCCACTAGCGGGGGGGCAGGCACAGATACGCAGTATTTT.

This clonotype has just a few counts. This rearrangement joins TRBV20-1 to TRBJ2-7; maybe TRBD2 (5 bases). Per the germline V gene, CDR1 is DFQATT and CDR2 is SNEGSKA (reference sequence). CDR3 size: 14 residues. Trimming shortened V by 3 bases and J by 2 bases, and 14 bases separated the two germline ends. DNA of the CDR3: TGCAGTGCTAGTCGGCAGTGGGAGCCCTACGAGCAGTACTTC. Protein sequence: CSASRQWEPYEQYF.

This clonotype has ten or more counts. V is TRBV20-1 and J is TRBJ1-5; D remains unclear. Germline values: CDR1 DFQATT, CDR2 SNEGSKA (reference sequence). This CDR3 contains 15 residues. The V and J ends lost 3 bases and 2 bases respectively, with 14 bases between them. The CDR3, as DNA: TGCAGTGCTAGGGTTAGGACTCCGGGCAATCAGCCCCAGCATTTT. Translation gives CSARVRTPGNQPQHF.

This clonotype has at least ten counts. This chain joins TRBV5-6 and TRBJ1-1, with D maybe TRBD1 (6 bases). The CDR3 loop spans 11 amino acids. Trimming left V 4 bases short and J 5 bases short, with 6 bases between. Germline V lookup: CDR1 SGHDT, CDR2 YYEEEE. CDR3 sequence: CASSRGTEAFF. The CDR3 bases are TGTGCCAGCAGCAGGGGGACTGAAGCTTTCTTT. The variable domain in full, with the rest retrieved from reference TRBV5-6 and TRBJ1-1, is DAGVTQSPTHLIKTRGQQVTLRCSPKSGHDTVSWYQQALGQGPQFIFQYYEEEERQRGNFPDRFSGHQFPNYSSELNVNALLLGDSALYLCASSRGTEAFFGQGTRLTVV.

At least ten counts were recorded for this clonotype. This chain's CDR3 is CASSSGQGILNTEAFF. In DNA, the CDR3 is TGCGCCAGCAGCTCAGGACAGGGGATACTGAACACTGAAGCTTTCTTT. The genes are TRBV5-1 and TRBJ1-1, with 9 bases aligning to TRBD1. This CDR3 contains 16 residues. Germline CDR1 is SGHRS and CDR2 is YFSETQ. Unmatched junction bases numbered 6, after V lost 3 bases and J lost 0 bases.

This clonotype has at least ten counts. The V call is TRBV20-1, the J call TRBJ1-6; D possibly corresponds to TRBD1 (6 bases). The CDR3 runs 15 residues. V was trimmed by 6 bases and J by 5 bases, leaving 17 bases between them. Germline V lookup: CDR1 DFQATT, CDR2 SNEGSKA (reference sequence). The CDR3 spells CSAISRQEHNSPLHF. CDR3 sequence (DNA): TGCAGTGCCATATCTCGACAGGAGCATAATTCACCCCTCCACTTT.

This clonotype has at least ten counts. The rearrangement joins TRBV5-1 to TRBJ2-1, with 10 bases matching TRBD2. V lost 6 bases to trimming and J lost 8 bases; unmatched junction nucleotides: 8. CDR3 length: 14 residues. Germline-derived CDR1 and CDR2 are SGHRS and YFSETQ. The CDR3 nucleotides read TGCGCCAGCACCCTTAGCGGGGGGCTCGATGAGCAGTTCTTC. Its translation: CASTLSGGLDEQFF.

The rearrangement links TRBV20-1 to TRBJ2-1; 7 bases map to TRBD2. Trimming removed 7 bases from V and 4 bases from J; junction bases left unmatched: 13. CDR1 is DFQATT and CDR2 is SNEGSKA in the germline V gene (reference sequence). CDR3 length equals 15 residues. CDR3 bases: TGCAGTGTCCCACGGGGCGGGGGAGATTACAATGAGCAGTTCTTC. This gives the protein CSVPRGGGDYNEQFF.